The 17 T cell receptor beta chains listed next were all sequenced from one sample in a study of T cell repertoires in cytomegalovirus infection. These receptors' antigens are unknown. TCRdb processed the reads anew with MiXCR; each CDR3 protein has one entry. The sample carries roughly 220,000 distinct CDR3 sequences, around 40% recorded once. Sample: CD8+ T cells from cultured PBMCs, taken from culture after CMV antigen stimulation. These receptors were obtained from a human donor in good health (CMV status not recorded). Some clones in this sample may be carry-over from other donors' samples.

CDR3 loop: CASSLRAGWQPQHF. For the CDR3, the DNA is TGTGCCAGCAGTTTGCGGGCAGGGTGGCAGCCCCAGCATTTT. The V gene is TRBV27, the J gene TRBJ1-5; weak D call: TRBD1 (5 bases). Germline V gene data show CDR1 as MNHEY and CDR2 as SMNVEV (reference sequence). The CDR3 length is 14 residues. The V end was cut by 3 bases, the J end by 7 bases, with 13 bases between.

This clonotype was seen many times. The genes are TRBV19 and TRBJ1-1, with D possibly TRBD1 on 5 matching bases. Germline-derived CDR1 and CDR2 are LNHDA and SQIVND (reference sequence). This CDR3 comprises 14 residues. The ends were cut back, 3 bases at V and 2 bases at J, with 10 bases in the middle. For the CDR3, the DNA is TGTGCCAGTAGTATTGGGCAGGGTAACACTGAAGCTTTCTTT. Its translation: CASSIGQGNTEAFF.

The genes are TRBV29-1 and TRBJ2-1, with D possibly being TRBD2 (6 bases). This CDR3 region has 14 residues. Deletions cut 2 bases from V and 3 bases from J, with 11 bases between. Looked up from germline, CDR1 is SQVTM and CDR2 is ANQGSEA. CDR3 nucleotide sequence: TGCAGCGTTGAAAGGCGGGGCAGCTACAATGAGCAGTTCTTC. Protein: CSVERRGSYNEQFF.

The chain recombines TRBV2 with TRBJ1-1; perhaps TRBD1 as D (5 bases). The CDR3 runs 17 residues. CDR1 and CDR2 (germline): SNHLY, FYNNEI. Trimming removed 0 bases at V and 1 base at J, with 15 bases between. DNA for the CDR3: TGTGCCAGCAGTGAAGCTGGGACCCACCATGGGAACACTGAAGCTTTCTTT. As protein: CASSEAGTHHGNTEAFF.

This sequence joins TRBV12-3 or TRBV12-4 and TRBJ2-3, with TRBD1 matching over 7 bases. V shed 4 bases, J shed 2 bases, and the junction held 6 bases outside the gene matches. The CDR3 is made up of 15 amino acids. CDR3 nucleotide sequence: TGTGCCAGCAGTTCCGACAGGGAACCCACAGATACGCAGTATTTT. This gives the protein CASSSDREPTDTQYF.

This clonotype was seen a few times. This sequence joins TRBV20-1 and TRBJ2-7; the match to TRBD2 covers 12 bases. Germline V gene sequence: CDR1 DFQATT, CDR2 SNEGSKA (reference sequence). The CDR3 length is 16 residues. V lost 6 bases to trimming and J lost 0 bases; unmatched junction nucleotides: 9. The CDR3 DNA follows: TGCAGTGCAACTACTACTAGCGGGGGGCACTCCTACGAGCAGTACTTC. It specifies CSATTTSGGHSYEQYF.

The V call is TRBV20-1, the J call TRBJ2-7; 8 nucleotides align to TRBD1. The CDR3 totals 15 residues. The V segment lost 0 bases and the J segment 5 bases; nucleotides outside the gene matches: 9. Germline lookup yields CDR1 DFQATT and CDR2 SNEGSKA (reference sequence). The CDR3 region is CSARDLTGDPHEQYF. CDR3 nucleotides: TGCAGTGCTAGAGATTTGACAGGGGACCCCCACGAGCAGTACTTC.

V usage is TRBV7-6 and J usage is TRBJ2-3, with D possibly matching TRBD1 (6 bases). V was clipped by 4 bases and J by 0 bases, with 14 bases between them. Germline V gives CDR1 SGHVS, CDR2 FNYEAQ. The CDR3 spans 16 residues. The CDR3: CASSSLGGFSTDTQYF. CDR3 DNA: TGTGCCAGCAGCTCGTTAGGGGGATTCAGCACAGATACGCAGTATTTT.

The CDR3, as DNA: TGTGCCAGCAGTTTAAGGCAGCAAGTAGAGACCCAGTACTTC. It encodes CASSLRQQVETQYF. This chain links TRBV12-3 or TRBV12-4 with TRBJ2-5; no clear D gene. V lost 2 bases and J lost 4, with 11 bases in between. This CDR3 is 14 amino acids long.

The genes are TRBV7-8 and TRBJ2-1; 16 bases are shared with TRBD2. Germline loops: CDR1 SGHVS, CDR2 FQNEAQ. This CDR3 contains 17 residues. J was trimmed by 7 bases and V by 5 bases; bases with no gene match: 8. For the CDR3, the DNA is TGTGCCAGCAGCCAGGGACTAGCGGGGGGGCTATGGAATGAGCAGTTCTTC. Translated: CASSQGLAGGLWNEQFF.

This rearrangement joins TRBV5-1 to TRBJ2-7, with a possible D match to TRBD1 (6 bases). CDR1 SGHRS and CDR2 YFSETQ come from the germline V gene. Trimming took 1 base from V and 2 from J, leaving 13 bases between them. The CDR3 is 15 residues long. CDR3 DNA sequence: TGCGCCAGCAGCTTGAATGGGGCAGGGGCCTACGAGCAGTACTTC. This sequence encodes CASSLNGAGAYEQYF.

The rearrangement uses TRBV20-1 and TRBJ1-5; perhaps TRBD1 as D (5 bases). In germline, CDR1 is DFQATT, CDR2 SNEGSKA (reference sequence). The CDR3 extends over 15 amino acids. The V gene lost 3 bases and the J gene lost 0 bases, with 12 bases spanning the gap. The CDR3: CSASGQGYSNQPQHF. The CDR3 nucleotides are TGCAGTGCTAGTGGTCAGGGCTATAGCAATCAGCCCCAGCATTTT.

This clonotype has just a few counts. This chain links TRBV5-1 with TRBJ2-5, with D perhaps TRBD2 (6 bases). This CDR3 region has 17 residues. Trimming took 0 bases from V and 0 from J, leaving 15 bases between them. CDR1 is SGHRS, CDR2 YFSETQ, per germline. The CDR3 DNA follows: TGCGCCAGCAGCTTGGAATTAGCGGTAAAGTACCAAGAGACCCAGTACTTC. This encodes CASSLELAVKYQETQYF.

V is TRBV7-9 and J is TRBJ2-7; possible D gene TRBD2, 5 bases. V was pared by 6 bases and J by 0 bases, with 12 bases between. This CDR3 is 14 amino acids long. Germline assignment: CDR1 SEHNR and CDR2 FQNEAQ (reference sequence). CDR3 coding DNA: TGTGCCAGCAGAGGAGCGGATCTCTCCTACGAGCAGTACTTC. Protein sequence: CASRGADLSYEQYF. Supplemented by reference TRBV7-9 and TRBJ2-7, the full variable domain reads DTGVSQNPRHKITKRGQNVTFRCDPISEHNRLYWYRQTLGQGPEFLTYFQNEAQLEKSRLLSDRFSAERPKGSFSTLEIQRTEQGDSAMYLCASRGADLSYEQYFGPGTRLTVT.

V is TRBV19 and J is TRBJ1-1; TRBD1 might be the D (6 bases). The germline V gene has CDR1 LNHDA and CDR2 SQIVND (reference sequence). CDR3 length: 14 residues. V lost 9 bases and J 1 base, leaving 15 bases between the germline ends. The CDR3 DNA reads TGTGCCAGCAGCAAAGGAGGGGGGAACACTGAAGCTTTCTTT. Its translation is CASSKGGGNTEAFF.

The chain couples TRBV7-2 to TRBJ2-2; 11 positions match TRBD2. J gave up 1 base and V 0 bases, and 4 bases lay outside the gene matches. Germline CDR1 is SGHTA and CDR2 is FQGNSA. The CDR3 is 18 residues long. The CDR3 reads CASSLAGLAGRNTGELFF. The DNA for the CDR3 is TGTGCCAGCAGCTTAGCTGGACTAGCGGGTCGGAACACCGGGGAGCTGTTTTTT.

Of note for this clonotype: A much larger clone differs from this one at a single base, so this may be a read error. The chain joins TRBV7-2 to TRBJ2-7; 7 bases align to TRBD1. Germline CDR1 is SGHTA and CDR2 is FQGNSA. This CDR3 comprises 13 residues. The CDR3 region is CASRLGQIYKQYF. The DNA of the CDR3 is TGTGCCAGCAGGCTGGGACAGATCTACAAGCAGTACTTC.